The entry below gives a single TCR beta chain sequence along with its context. This specimen belongs to a study of T cell changes during pregnancy in multiple sclerosis. The ends lost 4 bases at V and 2 bases at J; junction bases unmatched: 4. CDR1 is SQVTM, CDR2 ANQGSEA, per germline. The CDR3 has 14 residues. This table comes from immunoSEQ multiplex PCR, and its TCRdb copy is limited to in-frame clones, with some not included. The data show nearly 40,000 clones, with roughly 92% seen just once and 0.7% to 1% held by the top ten. The specimen was CD4+ T cells from peripheral blood mononuclear cells, collected before pregnancy. The chain has TRBV29-1 and TRBJ1-2; 10 positions match TRBD1. The clonotype comes from a female donor with multiple sclerosis, enrolled in a pregnancy study. The CDR3 nucleotides are TGCAGCGTTGTACAGACAGGGGGCAACTATGGCTACACCTTC. Translating it yields CSVVQTGGNYGYTF.